The clone carrying this T cell receptor (beta chain) was counted between two and nine times. Method: immunoSEQ multiplex PCR; TCRdb's copy keeps in-frame clones and lacks some. Of 110,000 or so clones detected, about 80% appear once; the ten largest clones hold less than 9.5%. This sample stems from a study of blood T cell repertoires in COVID-19. Study details: From T cells, B-cell-depleted T cells, or PBMCs came the material, which was cDNA or gDNA.

Sequencing input: peripheral blood. The source is a woman between 40 and 50 years old with acute or convalescent COVID-19.

Here the CDR3 reads CASSIARRYGYTF. In nucleotides, the CDR3 is TGTGCCAGTAGTATAGCCAGAAGATATGGCTACACCTTC. The J gene is TRBJ1-2, the V gene TRBV19, with D hard to call. V lost 1 base, J lost 5 bases, and 8 bases lay in between. Germline values: CDR1 LNHDA, CDR2 SQIVND (reference sequence). The CDR3 has 13 residues. The full variable domain, in which reference TRBV19 and TRBJ1-2 provide the parts outside the CDR3, is DGGITQSPKYLFRKEGQNVTLSCEQNLNHDAMYWYRQDPGQGLRLIYYSQIVNDFQKGDIAEGYSVSREKKESFPLTVTSAQKNPTAFYLCASSIARRYGYTFGSGTRLTVV.